The 4 T cell receptor beta chains listed next were all sequenced from one sample in a study of T-cell memory formation after mild COVID-19. TCRdb itself ran the 5' RACE reads through MiXCR, one entry per CDR3 protein. In the table there are 500,000 to 600,000 distinct CDR3 sequences, roughly 18% of which are singletons. Sequenced sample: PBMCs or a T cell subset sorted from them (not recorded which). The receptors derive from an adult woman who had mild COVID-19 (a few samples of this study predate the infection). Cell type and time point are not known.

This sequence joins TRBV7-3 and TRBJ2-3, with a possible D match to TRBD2 (6 bases). V was clipped by 1 base and J by 5 bases, with 10 bases between them. The germline CDR1 and CDR2 sequences are SGHTA and FQGTGA. CDR3 size: 14 residues. The CDR3 nucleotides read TGTGCCAGCAGCTTAAATAGCGGAAAAGATACGCAGTATTTT. Translated: CASSLNSGKDTQYF. The full variable domain, in which reference TRBV7-3 and TRBJ2-3 provide the parts outside the CDR3, is GAGVSQTPSNKVTEKGKYVELRCDPISGHTALYWYRQSLGQGPEFLIYFQGTGAADDSGLPNDRFFAVRPEGSVSTLKIQRTERGDSAVYLCASSLNSGKDTQYFGPGTRLTVL.

Only a few counts were recorded for this clonotype. The V call is TRBV2, the J call TRBJ2-3; 7 bases are a match to TRBD2. Germline V gene data show CDR1 as SNHLY and CDR2 as FYNNEI. This CDR3 is built from 15 residues. After removal of 3 bases from V and 1 base from J, the junction contained 4 bases not matched to a gene. CDR3: CASSEVAGGTDTQYF. The CDR3 nucleotides are TGTGCCAGCAGTGAGGTCGCGGGAGGCACAGATACGCAGTATTTT.

This clonotype was counted only a few times. The J gene is TRBJ2-1, the V gene TRBV6-5, with D maybe TRBD2 (5 bases). V was pared by 0 bases and J by 6 bases, with 9 bases between. The CDR3 is 14 amino acids. CDR1 and CDR2 (germline): MNHEY, SVGAGI. Here the CDR3 reads CASSYSSGSNEQFF. CDR3 bases: TGTGCCAGCAGTTACTCGAGTGGGAGCAATGAGCAGTTCTTC.

Only a few counts were recorded for this clonotype. The chain joins TRBV24-1 to TRBJ2-7; 8 nucleotides align to TRBD1. Germline V gives CDR1 KGHDR, CDR2 SFDVKD. The CDR3 totals 14 residues. The ends lost 5 bases at V and 5 bases at J; junction bases unmatched: 7. The CDR3 DNA sequence: TGTGCCACCAGTGCCCCGGACAGGGCGAACGAGCAGTACTTC. Translation: CATSAPDRANEQYF.